This T cell receptor (beta chain) was identified during a study of cytomegalovirus exposure and HLA in healthy donors. Overall study: Findings of an earlier analysis included roughly 110 million unique TCR beta sequences from some 190 million T cells.

Comment on this clone: The antigen is not known.

Germline CDR1 reads SGHTA; CDR2 reads FQGNSA. The CDR3 runs 13 residues. V lost 3 bases to trimming and J lost 5 bases; unmatched junction nucleotides: 2. This PCR relied on a set of 60 Vbeta primers and 13 Jbeta primers. How the authors handled the data: Roughly 10 million shared chains were among around 80 million unique TCR beta chains counted in a later analysis. Sequencing was performed with immunoSEQ multiplex PCR; in TCRdb, only in-frame clones are kept and a portion is missing. V and J calls plus clone size are reproduced from that table; the DNA served to infer D and trimming. This sample yields about 130,000 clones, of which more than 70% are seen a single time; around 3.1% belongs to the top ten. General study results and limits: CMV serostatus alone was available as immune exposure information. Productive status was seen about 90% or about 30% of the time for most TCR beta V segments in an earlier analysis.

The TCR originated in a middle-aged man in good health and CMV-seronegative. The V and J genes are TRBV7-2 and TRBJ2-3; 7 nucleotides match TRBD1. The sample comprised PBMCs. DNA of the CDR3: TGTGCCAGCAGCTTCCAGGGGGAAGATACGCAGTATTTT. Translating gives CASSFQGEDTQYF. The full variable domain, its missing parts supplied by reference TRBV7-2 and TRBJ2-3, is GAGVSQSPSNKVTEKGKDVELRCDPISGHTALYWYRQSLGQGLEFLIYFQGNSAPDKSGLPSDRFSAERTGGSVSTLTIQRTQQEDSAVYLCASSFQGEDTQYFGPGTRLTVL.